These 6 T cell receptor beta chains originate from one sample sequenced in a study of shared clonotypes between healthy human individuals. This table comes from immunoSEQ multiplex PCR, and its TCRdb copy is limited to in-frame clones, with some not included. The sample yields 2,500,000 or so clones, 90% to 95% seen once. Sequences were obtained from naive CD4+ T cells from PBMCs. Specified subset: CD45RA+ positively selected. These receptors were obtained from a man younger than 35 in good health. Some clones in this sample may be carry-over from other donors' samples.

V usage is TRBV5-1 and J usage is TRBJ2-5; D unresolved. The CDR3 contains 15 residues. The V and J ends lost 4 bases and 2 bases respectively, with 15 bases between them. CDR1 is SGHRS and CDR2 is YFSETQ in the germline V gene. The CDR3 DNA reads TGCGCCAGCAGCCCGGATTGGGAATATCAAGAGACCCAGTACTTC. This encodes CASSPDWEYQETQYF.

The rearrangement joins TRBV6-1 to TRBJ2-6, with no clear D. Per germline, CDR1 MNHNS and CDR2 SASEGT. Between the trimmed V and J ends, which lost 2 bases and 2 bases, there was a span of 7 bases. The CDR3 sequence is 15 residues long. CDR3 sequence (DNA): TGTGCCAGCAGTGAACAGCCTACTGGGGCCAACGTCCTGACTTTC. Translated: CASSEQPTGANVLTF.

This chain links TRBV5-1 with TRBJ2-7; no firm D call. Trimming left V 4 bases short and J 1 base short, with 18 bases between. Germline CDR1 reads SGHRS; CDR2 reads YFSETQ. This CDR3 is 16 amino acids long. The chain's CDR3 is CASSDIVGSASYEQYF. The CDR3 region has the DNA TGCGCCAGCAGCGATATTGTAGGCAGTGCTTCCTACGAGCAGTACTTC. Together with reference TRBV5-1 and TRBJ2-7, the CDR3 gives the full variable domain: KAGVTQTPRYLIKTRGQQVTLSCSPISGHRSVSWYQQTPGQGLQFLFEYFSETQRNKGNFPGRFSGRQFSNSRSEMNVSTLELGDSALYLCASSDIVGSASYEQYFGPGTRLTVT.

The chain is built from TRBV28 and TRBJ2-7; maybe TRBD2 (6 bases). V lost 5 bases, J lost 3 bases, and 17 bases lay in between. CDR3 size: 15 residues. In germline, CDR1 is MDHEN, CDR2 SYDVKM. The CDR3 here is CASSPGGSDLYEQYF. The CDR3 DNA is TGTGCCAGCAGTCCAGGAGGGTCGGACCTCTACGAGCAGTACTTC.

The chain joins TRBV21-1 to TRBJ2-7. TRBV21-1 is classified as a pseudogene. CDR3 length: 15 residues. CDR3 region: CASSNRAASSYEQYF. DNA of the CDR3: TGTGCCAGCAGCAATAGGGCGGCCAGCTCCTACGAGCAGTACTTC.

J is TRBJ1-1 and V is TRBV30; D gene uncertain. The V gene lost 2 bases and the J gene lost 1 base, with 8 bases spanning the gap. The CDR3 runs to 13 residues. In germline, CDR1 is GTSNPN, CDR2 SVGIG (reference sequence). The CDR3 DNA is TGTGCCTGGAGTCTGCACAGGAACACTGAAGCTTTCTTT. Its translation is CAWSLHRNTEAFF.